This T cell receptor beta chain was obtained from a study of cytomegalovirus exposure and HLA in healthy donors. This CDR3 region has 19 residues. Germline CDR1 MNHEY, CDR2 SMNVEV (reference sequence). Trimming at V came to 2 bases and at J to 4 bases, leaving 20 bases not matched to a gene. Researchers ran the PCR with 60 Vbeta and 13 Jbeta primers. The table came from immunoSEQ multiplex PCR; TCRdb's copy has only in-frame clones and leaves some out. This sample has fewer than 250,000 clones; about 72% occur once, and the top ten carry 3% to 4%. This rearrangement joins TRBV27 to TRBJ2-7; 7 bases map to TRBD2. The sample consisted of PBMCs. The sequence came from a male donor in good health and CMV-seronegative. This CDR3 is CASSLDRAGVGPLFYEQYF. CDR3 DNA sequence: TGTGCCAGCAGTTTAGATAGGGCGGGAGTCGGCCCCCTGTTTTACGAGCAGTACTTC.